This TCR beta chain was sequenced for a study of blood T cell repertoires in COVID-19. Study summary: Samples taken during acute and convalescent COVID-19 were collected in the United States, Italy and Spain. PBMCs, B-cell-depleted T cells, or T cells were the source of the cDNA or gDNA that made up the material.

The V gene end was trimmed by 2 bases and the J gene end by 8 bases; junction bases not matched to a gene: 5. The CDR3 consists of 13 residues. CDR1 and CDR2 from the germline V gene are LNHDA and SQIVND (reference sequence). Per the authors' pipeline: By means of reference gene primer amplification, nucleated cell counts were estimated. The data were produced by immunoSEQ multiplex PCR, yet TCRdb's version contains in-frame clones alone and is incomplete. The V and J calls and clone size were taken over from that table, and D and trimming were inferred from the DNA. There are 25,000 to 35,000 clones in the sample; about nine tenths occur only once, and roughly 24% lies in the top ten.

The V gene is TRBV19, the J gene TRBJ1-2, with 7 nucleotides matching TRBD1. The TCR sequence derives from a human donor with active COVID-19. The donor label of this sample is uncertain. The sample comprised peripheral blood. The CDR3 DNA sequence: TGTGCCAGTAGTATATCCCAGGGGGAAGGCTACACCTTC. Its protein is CASSISQGEGYTF.